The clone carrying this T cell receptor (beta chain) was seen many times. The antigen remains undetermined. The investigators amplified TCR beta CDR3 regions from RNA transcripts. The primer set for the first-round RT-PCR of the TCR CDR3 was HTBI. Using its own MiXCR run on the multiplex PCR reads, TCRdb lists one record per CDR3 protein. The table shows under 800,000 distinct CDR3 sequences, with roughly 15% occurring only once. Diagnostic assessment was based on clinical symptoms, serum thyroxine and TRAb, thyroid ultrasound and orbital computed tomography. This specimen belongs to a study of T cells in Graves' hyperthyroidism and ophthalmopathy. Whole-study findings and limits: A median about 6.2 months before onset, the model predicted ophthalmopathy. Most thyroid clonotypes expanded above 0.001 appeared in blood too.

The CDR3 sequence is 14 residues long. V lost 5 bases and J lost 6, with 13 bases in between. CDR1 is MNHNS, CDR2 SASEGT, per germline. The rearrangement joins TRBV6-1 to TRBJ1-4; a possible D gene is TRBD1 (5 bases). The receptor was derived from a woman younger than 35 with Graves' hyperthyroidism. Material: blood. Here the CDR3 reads CASSHNRRDEKLFF. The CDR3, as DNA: TGTGCCAGCAGTCACAACAGGCGGGATGAAAAACTGTTTTTT.